This T cell receptor (beta chain) was obtained from a study of identical twins. Comment on this clonotype: Its antigen is unknown.

TCRdb ran MiXCR on the 5' RACE reads and lists one entry per CDR3 protein. Of 280,000 or so distinct CDR3 sequences listed, roughly 8.6% were seen once; the top ten hold about 2.1%. General study points: Out-of-frame alpha sequences shared between twins exhibited an excess of low generation probability.

The same sample was also studied in work on yellow fever vaccine responses in identical twins.

The sample taken for sequencing was memory (CD45RO+) T cells sorted from blood. The source of this sequence is a young woman in good health.

For the CDR3, the DNA is TGCGCCAGGCCACCGGCGAACGGCAGGGGGCAAGAGACCCAGTACTTC. Translated: CARPPANGRGQETQYF. The V and J genes are TRBV5-1 and TRBJ2-5, with 7 bases aligning to TRBD1. The CDR3 has 16 amino acids. In germline, CDR1 is SGHRS, CDR2 YFSETQ. J gave up 2 bases and V 8 bases, and 15 bases lay outside the gene matches. The variable domain in full, with the rest retrieved from reference TRBV5-1 and TRBJ2-5, is KAGVTQTPRYLIKTRGQQVTLSCSPISGHRSVSWYQQTPGQGLQFLFEYFSETQRNKGNFPGRFSGRQFSNSRSEMNVSTLELGDSALYLCARPPANGRGQETQYFGPGTRLLVL.